A few counts support the clone carrying this T cell receptor beta chain. The data originate from a study of beta chain features in type 1 diabetes. Turning to the study itself: Across the samples, approximately 110,000,000 sorted cells were examined in total.

The CDR3 runs to 17 residues. Germline CDR1 reads SGHVS; CDR2 reads FNYEAQ. V gave up 0 bases and J gave up 0 bases, with 12 bases separating them. The study reverse transcribed the entire isolated RNA, so it sequenced expressed TCRB transcripts. Generated by immunoSEQ multiplex PCR, the TCRdb table keeps only in-frame clones and is missing some. Of 450,000 or so clones detected, approximately 10% appear once; the ten largest clones hold approximately 0.05%. Input material: naive CD4+ T cells from blood. The V and J genes are TRBV7-6 and TRBJ1-3; D call uncertain. The origin of this receptor is a young woman in good health. The DNA for the CDR3 is TGTGCCAGCAGCTTAGCCCTTACCGGAATCTCTGGAAACACCATATATTTT. It yields the protein CASSLALTGISGNTIYF.